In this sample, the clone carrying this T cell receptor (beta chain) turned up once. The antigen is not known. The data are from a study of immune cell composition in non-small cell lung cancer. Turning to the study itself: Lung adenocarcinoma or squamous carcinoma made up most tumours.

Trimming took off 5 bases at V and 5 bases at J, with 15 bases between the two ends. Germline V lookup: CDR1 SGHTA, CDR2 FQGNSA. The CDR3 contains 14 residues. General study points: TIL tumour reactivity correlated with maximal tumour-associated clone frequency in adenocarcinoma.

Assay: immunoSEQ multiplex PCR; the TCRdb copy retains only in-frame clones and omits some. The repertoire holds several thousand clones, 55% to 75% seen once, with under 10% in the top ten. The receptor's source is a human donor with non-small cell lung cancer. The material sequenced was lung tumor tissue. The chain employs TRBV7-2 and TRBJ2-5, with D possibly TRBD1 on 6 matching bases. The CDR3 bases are TGTGCCAGCAGCAAAGGGACACCGTGGGAGACCCAGTACTTC. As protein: CASSKGTPWETQYF. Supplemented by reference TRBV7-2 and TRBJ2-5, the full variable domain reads GAGVSQSPSNKVTEKGKDVELRCDPISGHTALYWYRQSLGQGLEFLIYFQGNSAPDKSGLPSDRFSAERTGGSVSTLTIQRTQQEDSAVYLCASSKGTPWETQYFGPGTRLLVL.